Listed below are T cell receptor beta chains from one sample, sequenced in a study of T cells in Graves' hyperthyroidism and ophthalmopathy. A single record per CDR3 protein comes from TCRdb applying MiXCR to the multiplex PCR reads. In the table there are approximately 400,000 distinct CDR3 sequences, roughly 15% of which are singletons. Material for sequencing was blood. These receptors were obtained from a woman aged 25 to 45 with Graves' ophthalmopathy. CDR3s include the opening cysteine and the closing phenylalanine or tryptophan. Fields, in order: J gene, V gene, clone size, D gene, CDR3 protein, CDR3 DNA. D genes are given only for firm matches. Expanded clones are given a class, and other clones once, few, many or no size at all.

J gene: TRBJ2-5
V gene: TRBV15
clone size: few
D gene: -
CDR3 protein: CATSTNEETQYF
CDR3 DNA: TGTGCCACCAGCACGAACGAAGAGACCCAGTACTTC

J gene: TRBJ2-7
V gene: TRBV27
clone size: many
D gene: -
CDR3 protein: CASRLTGILNEQYF
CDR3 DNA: TGTGCCAGCCGTTTAACAGGGATTCTCAACGAGCAGTACTTC

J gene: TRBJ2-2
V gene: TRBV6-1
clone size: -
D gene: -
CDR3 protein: CASGPITGELFF
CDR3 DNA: TGTGCCAGCGGCCCTATCACCGGGGAGCTGTTTTTT

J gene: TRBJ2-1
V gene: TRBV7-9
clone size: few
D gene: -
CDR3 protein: CASSATSLSEQLF
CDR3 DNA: TGTGCCAGCAGCGCGACTAGTTTGAGTGAGCAGCTCTTC

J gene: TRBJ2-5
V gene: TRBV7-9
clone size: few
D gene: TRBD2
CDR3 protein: CASSEWERGDYQETQYF
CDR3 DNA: TGTGCCAGCAGCGAGTGGGAGCGGGGGGATTACCAAGAGACCCAGTACTTC

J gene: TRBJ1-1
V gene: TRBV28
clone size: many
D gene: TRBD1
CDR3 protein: CASSLWVGQGVTEAFF
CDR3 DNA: TGTGCCAGCAGTTTATGGGTGGGACAGGGGGTCACTGAAGCTTTCTTT

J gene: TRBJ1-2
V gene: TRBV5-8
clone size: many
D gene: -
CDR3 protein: CASSSLGLYGYTF
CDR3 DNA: TGTGCCAGCAGCTCCTTGGGACTCTATGGCTACACCTTC

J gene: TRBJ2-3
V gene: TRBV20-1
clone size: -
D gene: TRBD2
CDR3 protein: CSAPGTSGTDTQYF
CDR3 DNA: TGCAGTGCCCCGGGGACTAGTGGCACAGATACGCAGTATTTT

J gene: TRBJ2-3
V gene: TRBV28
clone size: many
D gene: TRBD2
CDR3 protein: CASSKATSGLTDTQYF
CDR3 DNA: TGTGCCAGCAGTAAAGCGACTAGCGGACTCACAGATACGCAGTATTTT

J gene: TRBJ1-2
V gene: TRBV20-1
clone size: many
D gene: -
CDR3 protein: CSARDHQGMDGYTF
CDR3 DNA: TGCAGTGCTAGAGATCATCAGGGGATGGATGGCTACACCTTC

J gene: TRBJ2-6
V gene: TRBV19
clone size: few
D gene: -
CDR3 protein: CASSRPQGGVSGANVLTF
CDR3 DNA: TGTGCCAGTAGTCGGCCTCAGGGTGGGGTCTCTGGGGCCAACGTCCTGACTTTC

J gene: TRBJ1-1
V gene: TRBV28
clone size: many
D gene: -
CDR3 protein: CASTRGKTEAFF
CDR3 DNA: TGTGCCAGCACCCGGGGCAAGACTGAAGCTTTCTTT

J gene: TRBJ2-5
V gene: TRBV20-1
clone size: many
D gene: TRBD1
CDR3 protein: CSARVGTDYGTQYF
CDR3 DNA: TGCAGTGCTAGAGTTGGGACAGACTATGGGACCCAGTACTTC

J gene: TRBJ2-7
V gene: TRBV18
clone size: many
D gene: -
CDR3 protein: CASSSRSQGWDEQYF
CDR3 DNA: TGTGCCAGCTCATCAAGAAGCCAGGGGTGGGACGAGCAGTACTTC

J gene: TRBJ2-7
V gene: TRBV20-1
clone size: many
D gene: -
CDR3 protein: CSAQGVVLEQYF
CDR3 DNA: TGCAGTGCCCAAGGGGTAGTCCTCGAGCAGTACTTC

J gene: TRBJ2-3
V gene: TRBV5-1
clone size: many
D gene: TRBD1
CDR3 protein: CASSSLTGGASDTQYF
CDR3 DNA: TGCGCCAGCAGCTCATTGACAGGGGGCGCCTCAGATACGCAGTATTTT

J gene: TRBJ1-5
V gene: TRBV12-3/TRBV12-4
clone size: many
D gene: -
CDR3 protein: CASSLDRAGNQPQHF
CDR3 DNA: TGTGCCAGCAGTTTAGACAGGGCTGGCAATCAGCCCCAGCATTTT

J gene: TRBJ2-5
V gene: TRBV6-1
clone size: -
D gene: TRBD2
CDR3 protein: CASSDITGGRMETQYF
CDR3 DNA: TGTGCCAGCAGTGATATTACGGGAGGACGGATGGAGACCCAGTACTTC

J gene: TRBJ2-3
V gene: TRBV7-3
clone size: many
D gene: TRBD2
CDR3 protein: CASSFRGGGPQYF
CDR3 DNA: TGTGCCAGCAGCTTTCGCGGGGGGGGTCCTCAGTATTTT

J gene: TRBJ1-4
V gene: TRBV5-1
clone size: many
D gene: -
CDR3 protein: CASSSRDTSYGNEKLFF
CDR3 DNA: TGCGCCAGCAGCTCCCGGGACACAAGCTACGGTAATGAAAAACTGTTTTTT

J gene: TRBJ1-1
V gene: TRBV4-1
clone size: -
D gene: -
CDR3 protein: CASSHHDTEAFF
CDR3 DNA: TGCGCCAGCAGCCACCATGACACTGAAGCTTTCTTT

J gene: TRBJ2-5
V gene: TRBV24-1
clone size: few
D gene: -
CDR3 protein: CATSAEGRETQYF
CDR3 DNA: TGTGCCACCAGTGCTGAAGGGAGAGAGACCCAGTACTTC

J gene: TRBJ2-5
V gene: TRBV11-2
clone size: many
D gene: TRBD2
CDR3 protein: CASSVSGGQETQYF
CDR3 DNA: TGTGCCAGCAGCGTGAGCGGGGGCCAAGAGACCCAGTACTTC

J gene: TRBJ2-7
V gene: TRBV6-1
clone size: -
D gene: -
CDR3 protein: CASSLGRLAYEQYF
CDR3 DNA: TGTGCCAGCTCCTTAGGCCGACTTGCCTACGAGCAGTACTTC

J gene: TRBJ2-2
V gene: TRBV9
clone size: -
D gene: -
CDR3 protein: CASRTGIFRAGELFF
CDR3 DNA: TGTGCCAGCCGCACGGGGATTTTTCGGGCCGGGGAGCTGTTTTTT

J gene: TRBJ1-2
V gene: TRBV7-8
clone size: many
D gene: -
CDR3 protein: CASSPLLAAYGYTF
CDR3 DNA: TGTGCCAGCAGCCCCCTTCTGGCGGCCTATGGCTACACCTTC

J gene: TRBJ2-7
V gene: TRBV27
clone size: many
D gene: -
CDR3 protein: CASSTTTTAELLHLGSYEQYF
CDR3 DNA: TGTGCCAGCAGCACCACCACCACTGCGGAGCTCCTTCACCTGGGCTCCTACGAGCAGTACTTC

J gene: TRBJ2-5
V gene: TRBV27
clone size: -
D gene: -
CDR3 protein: CASSLTGFLQETQYF
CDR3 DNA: TGTGCCAGCAGTTTGACAGGCTTTCTACAAGAGACCCAGTACTTC

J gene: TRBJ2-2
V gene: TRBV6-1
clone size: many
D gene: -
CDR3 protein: CASSGSDTGELFF
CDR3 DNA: TGTGCCAGCAGTGGTTCAGACACCGGGGAGCTGTTTTTT

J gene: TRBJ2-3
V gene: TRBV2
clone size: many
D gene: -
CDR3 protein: CASHPGTSTDTQYF
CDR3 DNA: TGTGCCAGCCACCCAGGAACTTCCACAGATACGCAGTATTTT

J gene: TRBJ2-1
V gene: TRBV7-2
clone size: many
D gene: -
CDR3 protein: CASSSFGGEQFF
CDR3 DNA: TGTGCCAGCAGCTCTTTCGGGGGTGAGCAGTTCTTC

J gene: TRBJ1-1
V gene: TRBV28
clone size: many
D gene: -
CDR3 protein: CASSFFSDPEAFF
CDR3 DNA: TGTGCCAGCAGTTTTTTTTCAGACCCTGAAGCTTTCTTT

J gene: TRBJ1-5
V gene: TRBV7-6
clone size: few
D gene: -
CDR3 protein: CASSLTLGQPQHF
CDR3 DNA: TGTGCCAGCAGCTTAACGTTGGGTCAGCCCCAGCATTTT

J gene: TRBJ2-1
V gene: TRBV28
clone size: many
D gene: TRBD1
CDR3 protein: CASSPRGLPYNEQFF
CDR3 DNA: TGTGCCAGCAGTCCTAGGGGGCTGCCCTACAATGAGCAGTTCTTC

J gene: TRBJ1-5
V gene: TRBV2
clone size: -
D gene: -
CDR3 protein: CASSRMRTEEGQPQHF
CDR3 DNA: TGTGCCAGCAGTAGAATGCGGACAGAGGAGGGTCAGCCCCAGCATTTT

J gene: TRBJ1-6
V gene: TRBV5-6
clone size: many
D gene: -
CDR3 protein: CASSPGTVNSPLHF
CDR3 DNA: TGTGCCAGCAGCCCCGGGACCGTCAATTCACCCCTCCACTTT

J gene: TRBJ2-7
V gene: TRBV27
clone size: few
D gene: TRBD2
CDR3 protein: CASSLGLAGGDEQYF
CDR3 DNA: TGTGCCAGCAGTTTAGGACTAGCGGGGGGCGACGAGCAGTACTTC